These 32 T cell receptor beta chains originate from one sample sequenced in a study of T cells after posttransplantation cyclophosphamide. The table came from immunoSEQ multiplex PCR; TCRdb's copy has only in-frame clones and leaves some out. Of some 6,000 clones listed, under 90% were seen once; the top ten hold 3.1%. Busulfan-fludarabine conditioning, marrow transplant, and cyclophosphamide on days +3 and +4 were administered. The sample here was CD4+ T cells sorted from blood, taken around 350 days after allogeneic stem cell transplant with posttransplant cyclophosphamide. These receptors were obtained from a male patient aged 50 or older who received an allogeneic stem cell transplant from a related donor and was CMV-positive. The graft donor may account for some of the T cells.

The chain is built from TRBV18 and TRBJ2-7, with D perhaps TRBD1 (5 bases). Per the germline V gene, CDR1 is KGHSH and CDR2 is LQKENI. The CDR3 covers 16 residues. Deletions cut 6 bases from V and 0 bases from J, with 18 bases between. The CDR3 DNA follows: TGTGCCAGCTCCCCAACCGGGCCAGGGATCTCCTACGAGCAGTACTTC. It codes for CASSPTGPGISYEQYF.

The V gene is TRBV19, the J gene TRBJ1-2; D may be TRBD1 (5 bases). The CDR3 extends over 13 amino acids. Germline CDR1 is LNHDA and CDR2 is SQIVND (reference sequence). With 3 bases removed from V and 3 bases from J, the gap between germline ends came to 8 bases. The CDR3: CASSIGGDYGYTF. The CDR3, as DNA: TGTGCCAGTAGTATCGGGGGAGACTATGGCTACACCTTC. Using reference TRBV19 and TRBJ1-2 for the parts outside the CDR3, the full variable domain is DGGITQSPKYLFRKEGQNVTLSCEQNLNHDAMYWYRQDPGQGLRLIYYSQIVNDFQKGDIAEGYSVSREKKESFPLTVTSAQKNPTAFYLCASSIGGDYGYTFGSGTRLTVV.

This chain links TRBV19 with TRBJ1-2; 7 bases align to TRBD1. After removal of 6 bases from V and 7 bases from J, the junction contained 5 bases not matched to a gene. This CDR3 is built from 12 residues. Per the germline V gene, CDR1 is LNHDA and CDR2 is SQIVND (reference sequence). The CDR3 spells CASRRQGRGYTF. In nucleotides, the CDR3 is TGTGCCAGTAGGAGACAGGGTCGTGGCTACACCTTC.

The chain joins TRBV29-1 to TRBJ2-3, with a tentative D call TRBD2 (6 bases). Looked up from germline, CDR1 is SQVTM and CDR2 is ANQGSEA. The germline V and J ends were trimmed by 7 bases and 5 bases, with 22 bases remaining between them. There are 15 residues in the CDR3. CDR3 region: CSEVGGLYSRDTQYF. Here the CDR3 DNA reads TGCAGCGAGGTTGGGGGGTTATACTCCAGAGATACGCAGTATTTT.

This clone was counted between two and nine times. This rearrangement joins TRBV29-1 to TRBJ1-5, with D tentatively TRBD1 (5 bases). The length of the CDR3 is 12 residues. V gave up 6 bases and J gave up 3 bases, with 9 bases separating them. Germline CDR1 reads SQVTM; CDR2 reads ANQGSEA. As DNA, the CDR3 is TGCAGCGTCAGGGATCCCAATCAGCCCCAGCATTTT. Amino acids: CSVRDPNQPQHF.

The chain is built from TRBV10-3 and TRBJ1-1; 7 bases align to TRBD1. The CDR3 covers 15 residues. The junction had 7 bases not matched to a gene; V was cut back by 3 bases and J by 3 bases. In germline, CDR1 is ENHRY, CDR2 SYGVKD. Here the CDR3 reads CAISDRGGYDTEAFF. The CDR3 bases are TGTGCCATCAGTGATAGAGGGGGCTATGACACTGAAGCTTTCTTT.

The chain links TRBV5-1 to TRBJ2-3; weak D call: TRBD1 (5 bases). This CDR3 contains 15 residues. Trimming cost V 0 bases and J 0 bases, with 8 bases left between them. CDR1 is SGHRS, CDR2 YFSETQ, per germline. Written as DNA, the CDR3 is TGCGCCAGCAGCTTGGAGGGGAAAAGCACAGATACGCAGTATTTT. Translating gives CASSLEGKSTDTQYF.

This rearrangement joins TRBV7-8 to TRBJ2-3; D might be TRBD2 (6 bases). The germline V and J ends were trimmed by 5 bases and 6 bases, with 12 bases remaining between them. The germline V gene encodes CDR1 SGHVS and CDR2 FQNEAQ. The CDR3 runs 13 residues. The CDR3 DNA reads TGTGCCAGCAGCAGGGACTTTCGTGATACGCAGTATTTT. It translates to CASSRDFRDTQYF.

This chain connects TRBV7-2 to TRBJ1-1, with D tentatively TRBD1 (6 bases). The CDR3 length is 15 residues. CDR1 is SGHTA, CDR2 FQGNSA, per germline. Trimming removed 5 bases at V and 0 bases at J, with 13 bases between. For the CDR3, the DNA is TGTGCCAGCAGCCAAAGGGGGACCATGAACACTGAAGCTTTCTTT. Its protein product is CASSQRGTMNTEAFF.

In DNA, the CDR3 is TGTGCCAGCAGTTTTAGCGGGAGGGGGAACACCGGGGAGCTGTTTTTT. Residues: CASSFSGRGNTGELFF. The V and J genes are TRBV2 and TRBJ2-2; 11 bases are shared with TRBD2. V gave up 5 bases and J gave up 1 base; unmatched junction bases: 3. The CDR3 sequence is 16 residues long. Germline-derived CDR1 and CDR2 are SNHLY and FYNNEI.

The rearrangement joins TRBV4-3 to TRBJ2-1; 11 nucleotides line up with TRBD2. From germline, CDR1 is LGHNA and CDR2 YSLEER. J lost 8 bases, V lost 1 base, and 7 bases had no gene match. There are 16 residues in the CDR3. The CDR3 DNA sequence: TGCGCCAGCAGCCAAGTACTAGCGGGGGTCGACCATGAGCAGTTCTTC. It encodes CASSQVLAGVDHEQFF.

The J gene is TRBJ2-5, the V gene TRBV15; 8 bases map to TRBD2. Germline CDR1 and CDR2: LNHNV and YYDKDF (reference sequence). The length of the CDR3 is 16 residues. After removal of 1 base from V and 5 bases from J, the junction contained 9 bases not matched to a gene. CDR3 amino acids: CATSRGAGDVLETQYF. The CDR3 nucleotides read TGTGCCACCAGCAGAGGAGCGGGGGATGTTCTCGAGACCCAGTACTTC.

This clone was seen only a few times. The rearrangement uses TRBV4-1 and TRBJ1-6; D is uncertain. CDR1 is MGHRA and CDR2 is YSYEKL in the germline V gene. Trimming took off 0 bases at V and 10 bases at J, with 22 bases between the two ends. CDR3 length: 18 amino acids. CDR3 in DNA: TGCGCCAGCAGCCAAGAAAGCCCCATTGGCTCTATCAGGTCACCCCTCCACTTT. It is translated as CASSQESPIGSIRSPLHF.

J is TRBJ2-3 and V is TRBV4-1, with D possibly matching TRBD2 (6 bases). The CDR3 runs to 15 residues. The V end lost 2 bases, the J end lost 2 bases, and 11 bases lay between the germline ends. Germline V lookup: CDR1 MGHRA, CDR2 YSYEKL. The CDR3 region is CASSQHGTLTDTQYF. The CDR3 nucleotides are TGCGCCAGCAGCCAACACGGGACTCTCACAGATACGCAGTATTTT.

J is TRBJ1-2 and V is TRBV6-5; tentatively, D is TRBD1 (6 bases). This CDR3 comprises 13 residues. Per germline, CDR1 MNHEY and CDR2 SVGAGI. Trimming cost V 6 bases and J 8 bases, with 16 bases left between them. The CDR3 nucleotides are TGTGCCAGCAGCGGCCGGGGGGCGGGGGGCTACACCTTC. Encoded protein: CASSGRGAGGYTF.

J is TRBJ2-5 and V is TRBV11-2, with a possible D match to TRBD2 (6 bases). The germline gives CDR1 SGHAT, CDR2 FQNNGV. This CDR3 has 16 residues. V lost 2 bases, J lost 5 bases, and 18 bases lay in between. CDR3 coding DNA: TGTGCCAGCAGCTTAACCGATCTAGCTGGGGGGGAGACCCAGTACTTC. This codes for CASSLTDLAGGETQYF.

The V and J genes are TRBV7-9 and TRBJ2-7; TRBD2 agrees at 8 bases. Per the germline V gene, CDR1 is SEHNR and CDR2 is FQNEAQ (reference sequence). The CDR3 covers 16 residues. Trimming at V came to 4 bases and at J to 0 bases, leaving 8 bases not matched to a gene. CDR3 amino acids: CASSWGWLAGSYEQYF. Here the CDR3 DNA reads TGTGCCAGCAGCTGGGGATGGCTAGCGGGCTCCTACGAGCAGTACTTC. Complete variable domain (other parts from reference TRBV7-9 and TRBJ2-7): DTGVSQNPRHKITKRGQNVTFRCDPISEHNRLYWYRQTLGQGPEFLTYFQNEAQLEKSRLLSDRFSAERPKGSFSTLEIQRTEQGDSAMYLCASSWGWLAGSYEQYFGPGTRLTVT.

This clone is large by share. Other DNA variants within this sample encode the same CDR3. This chain connects TRBV19 to TRBJ1-6, with 7 bases matching TRBD1. Germline CDR1 is LNHDA and CDR2 is SQIVND (reference sequence). V lost 8 bases to trimming and J lost 2 bases; unmatched junction nucleotides: 9. This CDR3 contains 16 residues. In nucleotides, the CDR3 is TGTGCCAGTTGTTCGACAGGGATCACCTATAATTCACCCCTCCACTTT. Protein sequence: CASCSTGITYNSPLHF.

The rearrangement joins TRBV5-4 to TRBJ2-7; TRBD2 agrees at 10 bases. CDR1 is SGHNT and CDR2 is YYREEE in the germline V gene (reference sequence). After removal of 1 base from V and 5 bases from J, the junction contained 12 bases not matched to a gene. The CDR3 consists of 17 residues. For the CDR3, the DNA is TGTGCCAGCAGCTTGCCTAGCGGGGGCCCTCCGTTCGACGAGCAGTACTTC. Its protein product is CASSLPSGGPPFDEQYF.

J is TRBJ2-3 and V is TRBV18, with 13 bases fitting TRBD2. The CDR3 extends over 14 amino acids. Germline CDR1 KGHSH, CDR2 LQKENI. After removal of 8 bases from V and 10 bases from J, the junction contained 9 bases not matched to a gene. The CDR3 protein is CASTPGTSGEAQYF. CDR3 coding DNA: TGTGCCAGCACCCCCGGGACTAGCGGGGAGGCGCAGTATTTT.

The chain carries TRBV5-1 and TRBJ2-3, with D possibly TRBD2 on 5 matching bases. The V gene's germline CDR1 is SGHRS and CDR2 YFSETQ. V lost 3 bases, J lost 6 bases, and 14 bases lay in between. This CDR3 spans 14 amino acids. The chain's CDR3 is CASSSGTPGDTQYF. As DNA, the CDR3 is TGCGCCAGCAGCTCTGGAACTCCGGGGGATACGCAGTATTTT.

This chain joins TRBV7-2 and TRBJ2-1, with 9 bases fitting TRBD2. The CDR3 has 16 amino acids. Germline V lookup: CDR1 SGHTA, CDR2 FQGNSA. V gave up 5 bases and J gave up 7 bases; unmatched junction bases: 12. CDR3 in amino acids: CASSPQGAGGRNEQFF. In DNA form, the CDR3 reads TGTGCCAGCAGCCCTCAAGGGGCGGGGGGGCGGAATGAGCAGTTCTTC.

This chain connects TRBV7-6 to TRBJ2-3, with TRBD2 matching 10 bases. Germline trimming cut 4 bases from V and 3 bases from J; bases unmatched to any gene: 4. Germline V lookup: CDR1 SGHVS, CDR2 FNYEAQ. This CDR3 contains 15 residues. The CDR3 DNA sequence: TGTGCCAGCAGCTATACTAGCGGGAAGACAGATACGCAGTATTTT. Its protein is CASSYTSGKTDTQYF.

V gene TRBV7-2 combines with J gene TRBJ1-3; possible D gene TRBD1, 6 bases. In germline, CDR1 is SGHTA, CDR2 FQGNSA. This CDR3 spans 15 amino acids. V lost 9 bases, J lost 1 base, and 16 bases lay in between. Written as DNA, the CDR3 is TGTGCCAGTACACCGGGACACGGGTCTGGAAACACCATATATTTT. Translation: CASTPGHGSGNTIYF.

CDR3 nucleotide sequence: TGCGCCAGCAGCCTACGACAGGGGTTGACAGATACGCAGTATTTT. Residues: CASSLRQGLTDTQYF. The rearrangement uses TRBV5-1 and TRBJ2-3; TRBD1 agrees at 8 bases. CDR3 length: 15 amino acids. The V and J ends lost 4 bases and 3 bases, in that order; junction bases with no gene match: 7. Germline CDR1 and CDR2: SGHRS and YFSETQ.

The chain has TRBV30 and TRBJ1-1; weak D call: TRBD1 (6 bases). Germline values: CDR1 GTSNPN, CDR2 SVGIG (reference sequence). The V gene lost 5 bases and the J gene lost 4 bases, with 11 bases spanning the gap. The CDR3 length is 12 residues. As DNA, the CDR3 is TGTGCCTGGGCCCGACAGGTCACTGAAGCTTTCTTT. Translated, it gives CAWARQVTEAFF.

The rearrangement joins TRBV29-1 to TRBJ1-1; D may be TRBD1 (6 bases). The V gene lost 7 bases and the J gene lost 0 bases, with 12 bases spanning the gap. Germline CDR1 is SQVTM and CDR2 is ANQGSEA. The length of the CDR3 is 13 residues. The chain's CDR3 is CSARDILNTEAFF. DNA for the CDR3: TGCAGCGCCCGGGACATATTGAACACTGAAGCTTTCTTT.

J is TRBJ1-4 and V is TRBV10-3; TRBD1 matches at 8 bases. The CDR3 has 13 residues. The trim removed 6 bases at V and 5 bases at J, leaving 2 bases unmatched. Germline V gene sequence: CDR1 ENHRY, CDR2 SYGVKD. The CDR3 sequence: CAISRDRNEKLFF. CDR3 sequence (DNA): TGTGCCATCAGCCGGGACAGGAATGAAAAACTGTTTTTT.

The chain is built from TRBV6-5 and TRBJ1-1, with D perhaps TRBD1 (6 bases). This CDR3 contains 13 residues. V dropped 0 bases and J dropped 4 bases, with 6 bases sitting between them. The germline gives CDR1 MNHEY, CDR2 SVGAGI. DNA of the CDR3: TGTGCCAGCAGTTACTCAGGGGGCACTGAAGCTTTCTTT. Translated, it gives CASSYSGGTEAFF.

The rearrangement joins TRBV29-1 to TRBJ2-7; 7 nucleotides agree with TRBD1. V gave up 5 bases and J gave up 5 bases; unmatched junction bases: 9. In germline, CDR1 is SQVTM, CDR2 ANQGSEA. The CDR3 loop spans 13 amino acids. This chain's CDR3 is CSVKGTVTNEQYF. The CDR3 DNA sequence: TGCAGCGTTAAGGGGACAGTTACAAACGAGCAGTACTTC.

In this sample, this clone turned up once. This chain links TRBV9 with TRBJ2-1; the D gene is possibly TRBD1 (6 bases). Germline-derived CDR1 and CDR2 are SGDLS and YYNGEE. CDR3 length: 15 amino acids. V lost 0 bases to trimming and J lost 1 base, with 8 bases between them. For the CDR3, the DNA is TGTGCCAGCAGCGTAGAGGGGGATTCCTACAATGAGCAGTTCTTC. Encoded protein: CASSVEGDSYNEQFF. Full variable domain (outside the CDR3, taken from reference TRBV9 and TRBJ2-1): DSGVTQTPKHLITATGQRVTLRCSPRSGDLSVYWYQQSLDQGLQFLIQYYNGEERAKGNILERFSAQQFPDLHSELNLSSLELGDSALYFCASSVEGDSYNEQFFGPGTRLTVL.

The chain carries TRBV6-5 and TRBJ1-2, with D perhaps matching TRBD1 (6 bases). This CDR3 has 14 amino acids. V was pared by 2 bases and J by 6 bases, with 13 bases between. The germline V gene encodes CDR1 MNHEY and CDR2 SVGAGI. In DNA, the CDR3 is TGTGCCAGCAGTTACCTGCGGGGGGCGGATGGCTACACCTTC. Its translation is CASSYLRGADGYTF.